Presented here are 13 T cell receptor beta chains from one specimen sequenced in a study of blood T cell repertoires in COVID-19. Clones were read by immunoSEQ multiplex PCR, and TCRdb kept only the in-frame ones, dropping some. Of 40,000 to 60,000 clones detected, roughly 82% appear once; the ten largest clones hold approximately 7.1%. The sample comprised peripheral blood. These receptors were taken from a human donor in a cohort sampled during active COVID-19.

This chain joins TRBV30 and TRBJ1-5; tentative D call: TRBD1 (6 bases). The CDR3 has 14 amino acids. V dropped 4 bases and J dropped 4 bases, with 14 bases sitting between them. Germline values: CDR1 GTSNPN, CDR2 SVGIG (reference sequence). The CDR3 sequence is CAWTAGTGNQPQHF. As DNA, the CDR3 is TGTGCCTGGACGGCTGGCACAGGGAATCAGCCCCAGCATTTT.

CDR3 sequence: CASSYDRGSYNEQFF. DNA for the CDR3: TGTGCCAGCAGCTACGACAGGGGATCCTACAATGAGCAGTTCTTC. The chain recombines TRBV7-3 with TRBJ2-1; 8 bases are a match to TRBD1. CDR1 and CDR2 from the germline V gene are SGHTA and FQGTGA. The length of the CDR3 is 15 residues. J was trimmed by 1 base and V by 4 bases; bases with no gene match: 3. The whole variable domain, remainder taken from reference TRBV7-3 and TRBJ2-1, is GAGVSQTPSNKVTEKGKYVELRCDPISGHTALYWYRQSLGQGPEFLIYFQGTGAADDSGLPNDRFFAVRPEGSVSTLKIQRTERGDSAVYLCASSYDRGSYNEQFFGPGTRLTVL.

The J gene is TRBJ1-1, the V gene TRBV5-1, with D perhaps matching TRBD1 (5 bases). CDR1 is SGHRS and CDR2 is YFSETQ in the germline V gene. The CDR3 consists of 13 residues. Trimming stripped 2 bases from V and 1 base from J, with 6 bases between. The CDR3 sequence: CASSFQGNTEAFF. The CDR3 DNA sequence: TGCGCCAGCAGCTTCCAGGGGAACACTGAAGCTTTCTTT.

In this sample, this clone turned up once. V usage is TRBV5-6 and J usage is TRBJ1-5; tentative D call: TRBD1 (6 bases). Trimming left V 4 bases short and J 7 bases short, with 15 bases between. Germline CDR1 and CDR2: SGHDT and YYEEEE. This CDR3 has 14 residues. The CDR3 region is CASSARTVLQPQHF. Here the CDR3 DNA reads TGTGCCAGCAGCGCCCGGACAGTTTTGCAGCCCCAGCATTTT.

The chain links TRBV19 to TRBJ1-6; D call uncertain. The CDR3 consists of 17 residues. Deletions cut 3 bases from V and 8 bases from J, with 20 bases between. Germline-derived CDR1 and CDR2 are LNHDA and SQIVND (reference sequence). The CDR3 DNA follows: TGTGCCAGTAGTATCGCGGGAAGCCTGAAGATATATTCACCCCTCCACTTT. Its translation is CASSIAGSLKIYSPLHF.

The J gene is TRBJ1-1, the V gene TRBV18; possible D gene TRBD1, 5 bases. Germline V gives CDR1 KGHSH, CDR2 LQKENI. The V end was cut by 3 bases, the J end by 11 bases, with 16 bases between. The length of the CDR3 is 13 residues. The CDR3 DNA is TGTGCCAGCTCACCTGAGGAGACAGTTCGGGCTTTCTTT. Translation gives CASSPEETVRAFF.

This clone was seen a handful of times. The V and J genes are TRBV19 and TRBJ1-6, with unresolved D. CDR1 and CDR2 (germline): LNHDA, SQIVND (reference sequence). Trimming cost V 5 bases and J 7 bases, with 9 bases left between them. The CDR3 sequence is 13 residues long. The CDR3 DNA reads TGTGCCAGTAGTGCTGAGTGGAATTCACCCCTCCACTTT. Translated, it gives CASSAEWNSPLHF.

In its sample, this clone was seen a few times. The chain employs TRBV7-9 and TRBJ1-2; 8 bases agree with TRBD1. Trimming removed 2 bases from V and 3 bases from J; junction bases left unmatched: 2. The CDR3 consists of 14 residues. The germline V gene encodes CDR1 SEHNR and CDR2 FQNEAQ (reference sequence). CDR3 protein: CASSLSTGDYGYTF. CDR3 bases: TGTGCCAGCAGCTTATCGACAGGGGACTATGGCTACACCTTC. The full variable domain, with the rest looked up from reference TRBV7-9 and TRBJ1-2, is DTGVSQNPRHKITKRGQNVTFRCDPISEHNRLYWYRQTLGQGPEFLTYFQNEAQLEKSRLLSDRFSAERPKGSFSTLEIQRTEQGDSAMYLCASSLSTGDYGYTFGSGTRLTVV.

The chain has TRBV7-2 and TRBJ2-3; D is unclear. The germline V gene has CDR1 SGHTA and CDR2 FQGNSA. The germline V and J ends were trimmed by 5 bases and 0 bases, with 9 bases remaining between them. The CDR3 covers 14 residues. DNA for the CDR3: TGTGCCAGCAGCCCCCCAACTAGCACAGATACGCAGTATTTT. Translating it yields CASSPPTSTDTQYF.

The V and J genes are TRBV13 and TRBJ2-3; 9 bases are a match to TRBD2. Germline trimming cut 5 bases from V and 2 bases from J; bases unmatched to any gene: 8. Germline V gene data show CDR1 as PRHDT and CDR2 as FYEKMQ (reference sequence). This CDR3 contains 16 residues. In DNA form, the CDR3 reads TGTGCCAGCAGCCCCCGGCTAGCGGGATCCACAGATACGCAGTATTTT. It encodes CASSPRLAGSTDTQYF.

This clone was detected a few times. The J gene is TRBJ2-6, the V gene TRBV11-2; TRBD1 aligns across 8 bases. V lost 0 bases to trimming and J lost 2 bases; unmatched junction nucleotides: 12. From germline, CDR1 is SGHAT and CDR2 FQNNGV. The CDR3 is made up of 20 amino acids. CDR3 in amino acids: CASSLDGWGQVRPGANVLTF. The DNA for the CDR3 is TGTGCCAGCAGCTTAGACGGTTGGGGACAGGTGAGACCTGGGGCCAACGTCCTGACTTTC.

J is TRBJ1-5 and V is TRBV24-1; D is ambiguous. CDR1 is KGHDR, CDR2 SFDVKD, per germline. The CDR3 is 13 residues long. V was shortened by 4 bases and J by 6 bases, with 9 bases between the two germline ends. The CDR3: CATSEGGGQPQHF. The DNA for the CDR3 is TGTGCCACCAGTGAAGGAGGAGGTCAGCCCCAGCATTTT.

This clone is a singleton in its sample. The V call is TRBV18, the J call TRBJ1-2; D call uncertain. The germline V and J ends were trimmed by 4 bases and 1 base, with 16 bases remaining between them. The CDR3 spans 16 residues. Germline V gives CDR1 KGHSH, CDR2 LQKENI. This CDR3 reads CASSLELASYNYGYTF. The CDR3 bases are TGTGCCAGCTCACTTGAGTTAGCCTCGTATAACTATGGCTACACCTTC.